This TCR beta chain was captured in a study of response to subunit inactivated influenza vaccine. TCRdb recomputed calls from the RT-PCR reads with MiXCR, one row per CDR3 protein. The data hold about 780,000 distinct CDR3 sequences, with 18% observed a single time. This receptor was taken from a man aged 45-65 years who received an inactivated influenza vaccine. The sample here was PBMCs from blood, taken 4 to 6 days after vaccination.

CDR3: CASSGWTGPSTGYTF. Written as DNA, the CDR3 is TGTGCCAGCAGCGGATGGACAGGACCCTCTACTGGCTACACCTTC. The gene calls are TRBV5-6 and TRBJ1-2, with 7 bases that match TRBD1. Germline assignment: CDR1 SGHDT and CDR2 YYEEEE. The CDR3 length is 15 residues. After removal of 4 bases from V and 7 bases from J, the junction contained 13 bases not matched to a gene.